What follows is one T cell receptor beta chain and its context. Sequenced material consisted of expressed TCRB transcripts (all of the isolated RNA was reverse transcribed). TCRdb's table, derived via immunoSEQ multiplex PCR, lists solely in-frame clones and lacks some. The table shows over 350,000 clones, with about 15% occurring only once. The data belong to a study of beta chain features in type 1 diabetes. The V segment lost 8 bases and the J segment 8 bases; nucleotides outside the gene matches: 10. CDR1 and CDR2 from the germline V gene are MNHEY and SVGAGI. CDR3 length: 13 residues. Sequencing used naive CD4+ T cells from blood. The chain is built from TRBV6-5 and TRBJ2-3; 7 bases are a match to TRBD2. The TCR originated in a woman aged 18-29 years in good health. The CDR3, as DNA: TGTGCCAGCTGGGAGGGCCATACCCCTACGCAGTATTTT. Translation: CASWEGHTPTQYF.